This T cell receptor (beta chain) was identified in a study of CD8 T cells in ankylosing spondylitis. Overall study findings and caveats: CD8+ by phenotype, disease-linked clones were relatively rare in peripheral blood. Earlier reports found some motif variants in synovial fluid and blood in reactive arthritis. As reported, disease-linked clones showed significant enrichment in matched ankylosing spondylitis synovial fluid. For ankylosing spondylitis blood, a TCR beta motif of seven to nine highly homologous variants appeared characteristic.

Making use of molecular barcodes, quantitative 5'-RACE generated TCR beta libraries. TCRdb analysed the 5' RACE reads with MiXCR anew, one entry per CDR3 protein. The sample includes 350,000 or so distinct CDR3 sequences, roughly 8% seen only once; the top ten take approximately 15%. The table lists this clonotype with a few counts. Its specificity is not known. The CDR3 length is 12 residues. V gave up 5 bases and J gave up 7 bases, with 11 bases separating them. From germline, CDR1 is DFQATT and CDR2 SNEGSKA (reference sequence). The chain combines TRBV20-1 with TRBJ1-4; no clear D. The sequence came from a male donor with ankylosing spondylitis. The sequencing sample was made of blood, either unsorted or a sorted T cell fraction (not recorded which). The CDR3 spells CSAEIVGEKLFF. CDR3 nucleotide sequence: TGCAGTGCTGAGATAGTCGGTGAAAAACTGTTTTTT.